The 5 T cell receptor beta chains listed next were all sequenced from one sample in a study of blood T cell repertoires in COVID-19. The assay was immunoSEQ multiplex PCR, and TCRdb's table has in-frame clones only and misses some. The data contain about 120,000 clones, about 83% of them singletons. Sequencing used peripheral blood. The receptors come from a woman in her fifties or sixties with acute or convalescent COVID-19.

CDR3 amino acids: CASSLARRTRTSGGPDTQYF. CDR3 DNA: TGCGCCAGCAGCTTGGCCAGACGCACCCGGACTAGCGGGGGGCCAGATACGCAGTATTTT. The chain links TRBV5-1 to TRBJ2-3, with 14 bases identical to TRBD2. The CDR3 loop spans 20 amino acids. J was trimmed by 4 bases and V by 0 bases; bases with no gene match: 13. The germline gives CDR1 SGHRS, CDR2 YFSETQ.

The chain carries TRBV6-2 or TRBV6-3 and TRBJ1-6, with D perhaps TRBD1 (6 bases). Germline values: CDR1 MNHEY, CDR2 SVGEGT. This CDR3 contains 15 residues. Between the trimmed V and J ends, which lost 2 bases and 10 bases, there was a span of 15 bases. CDR3 nucleotide sequence: TGTGCCAGCAGTTACGGATGGGTACAGGGATCACCCCTCCACTTT. Residues: CASSYGWVQGSPLHF.

This chain connects TRBV6-1 to TRBJ2-7; 8 nucleotides match TRBD1. J was trimmed by 1 base and V by 2 bases; bases with no gene match: 1. Germline V CDR1 and CDR2: MNHNS, SASEGT. This CDR3 has 14 amino acids. The CDR3 region has the DNA TGTGCCAGCAGTGAACAGGGGGCGTCCTACGAGCAGTACTTC. Protein: CASSEQGASYEQYF.

V and J are TRBV19 and TRBJ2-5; 9 bases map to TRBD2. The CDR3 has 16 amino acids. Per germline, CDR1 LNHDA and CDR2 SQIVND (reference sequence). Unmatched junction bases numbered 6, after V lost 3 bases and J lost 1 base. The CDR3 is CASSIGGSGGQETQYF. The CDR3 region has the DNA TGTGCCAGTAGTATTGGGGGTAGCGGGGGCCAAGAGACCCAGTACTTC. The whole variable domain, filled in from reference TRBV19 and TRBJ2-5, reads DGGITQSPKYLFRKEGQNVTLSCEQNLNHDAMYWYRQDPGQGLRLIYYSQIVNDFQKGDIAEGYSVSREKKESFPLTVTSAQKNPTAFYLCASSIGGSGGQETQYFGPGTRLLVL.

The chain is built from TRBV6-5 and TRBJ1-4; 11 bases line up with TRBD1. The germline V gene has CDR1 MNHEY and CDR2 SVGAGI. Germline trimming cut 0 bases from V and 7 bases from J; bases unmatched to any gene: 1. CDR3 length equals 15 residues. CDR3 loop: CASSYSGTGGEKLFF. The CDR3 coding sequence is TGTGCCAGCAGTTACTCCGGGACAGGGGGTGAAAAACTGTTTTTT.